This T cell receptor beta chain was captured by sequencing in a study of glioma-infiltrating T cells after dendritic cell vaccination. TCRB CDR3 was amplified from 2 ug genomic DNA or less. The PCR used 60 V beta and 13 J beta primers. Sequencing was performed with immunoSEQ multiplex PCR; in TCRdb, only in-frame clones are kept and a portion is missing. The sample has approximately 62,000 clones; 86% are singletons. Time point noted: after dendritic cell vaccination, including at tumor progression/relapse. All glioblastoma patients lacked an isocitrate dehydrogenase mutation. The source was blood, collected after dendritic cell vaccination. The receptor comes from a human donor with glioblastoma.

The CDR3 coding sequence is TGTGCCAGCATGAAGACAGGGGGCGCGGACGGGGAGCTGTTTTTT. Translated, it gives CASMKTGGADGELFF. The rearrangement links TRBV7-2 to TRBJ2-2; 10 positions match TRBD1. The length of the CDR3 is 15 residues. In germline, CDR1 is SGHTA, CDR2 FQGNSA. V trimming: 7 bases; J trimming: 7 bases; junction bases outside the gene matches: 9.